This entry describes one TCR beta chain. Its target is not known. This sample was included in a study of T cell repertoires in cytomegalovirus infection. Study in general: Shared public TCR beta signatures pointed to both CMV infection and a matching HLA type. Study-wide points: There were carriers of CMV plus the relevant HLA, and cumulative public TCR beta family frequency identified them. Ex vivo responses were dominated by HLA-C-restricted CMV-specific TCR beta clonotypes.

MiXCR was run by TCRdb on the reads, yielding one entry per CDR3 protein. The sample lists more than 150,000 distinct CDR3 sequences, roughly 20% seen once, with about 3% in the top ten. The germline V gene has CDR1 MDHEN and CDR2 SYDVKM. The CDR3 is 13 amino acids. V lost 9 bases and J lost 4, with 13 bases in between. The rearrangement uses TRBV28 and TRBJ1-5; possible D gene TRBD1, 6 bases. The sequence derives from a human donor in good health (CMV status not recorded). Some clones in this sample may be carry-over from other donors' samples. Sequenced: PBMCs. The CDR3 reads CASYRATNQPQHF. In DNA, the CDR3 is TGTGCCAGTTACAGGGCAACGAATCAGCCCCAGCATTTT.